This TCR beta chain was sequenced during a study of regulatory T cells in long-lasting Graves disease. Findings of the study overall: Persistent Graves' patients showed reduced TCR diversity versus newly diagnosed patients. A reduction in accuracy may have resulted from the small sample size.

CDR1 is DFQATT, CDR2 SNEGSKA, per germline (reference sequence). This CDR3 contains 13 residues. V was pared by 4 bases and J by 0 bases, with 9 bases between. Researchers made TCR beta libraries by using iRepertoire HTBI primers and running Arm-PCR on CDR3 regions. Using its own MiXCR run on the multiplex PCR reads, TCRdb lists one record per CDR3 protein. The profile shows 520,000 or so distinct CDR3 sequences, around 12% of them singletons. This clonotype has just a few counts. No antigen is known for it. The time point here: newly diagnosed GD, antithyroid drugs for less than 3 months. The TCR library used RNA extracted from PBMCs. This same sample was also taken into another study, of T cells in Graves' hyperthyroidism and ophthalmopathy.

The sequenced sample was peripheral blood mononuclear cells (PBMCs), obtained at new diagnosis, from a patient treated with antithyroid drugs. The clonotype comes from a woman in her thirties with Graves disease. The chain couples TRBV20-1 to TRBJ1-2; D is uncertain. The CDR3 DNA is TGCAGTGCTACCGACATACCTAACTATGGCTACACCTTC. Protein: CSATDIPNYGYTF.